The sequence of this T cell receptor beta chain was determined in a study of tumor and adjacent non-tumor tissue in lung cancer. Study summary: The cohort had 12 to 13 adenocarcinoma, a couple of squamous cell and 1 small cell patients. Each sample yielded 4 million to 4.5 million productive TCRbeta reads on average. Study-level points and caveats: In normal lung, the top 100 clones were significantly more dominant than in tumor.

TCRbeta libraries were built with three rounds of nested PCR, modified from ARM-PCR. TCRdb passed the multiplex PCR reads through MiXCR, listing each CDR3 protein once. Here the sample spans about 80,000 distinct CDR3 sequences, less than 75% being singletons. RNA was extracted from bulk tissue without any cell sorting. For this clonotype: Its antigen is not known.

Input material: lung tumor tissue. This TCR was sampled from a woman between 70 and 85 years old with non-small cell lung cancer.

CDR3 sequence reads: CSAREWGGTDSYRQYF. The CDR3 DNA follows: TGCAGTGCTAGAGAATGGGGTGGCACCGACTCCTACAGGCAGTACTTC. V is TRBV20-1 and J is TRBJ2-7; D remains ambiguous. CDR3 size: 16 residues. Germline CDR1 reads DFQATT; CDR2 reads SNEGSKA (reference sequence). The V gene lost 0 bases and the J gene lost 9 bases, with 24 bases spanning the gap.